This passage covers 22 T cell receptor beta chains from one sample sequenced in a study of T-cell reconstitution after alpha-beta-depleted transplantation in children. Preparation of the TCRbeta library involved a method that used unique molecular identifiers. TCRdb re-derived calls from the PCR reads in MiXCR, one entry per CDR3 protein. The table lists 240,000 or so distinct CDR3 sequences, around 11% of them singletons. The sample in question was PBMCs from the stem cell graft donor, obtained from the stem cell graft. The receptor set was obtained from a human donor who donated a stem cell graft to a child with acute lymphoblastic leukemia.

This clonotype was counted at least ten times. The rearrangement uses TRBV28 and TRBJ2-1, with D tentatively TRBD1 (6 bases). Trimming took 6 bases from V and 0 from J, leaving 18 bases between them. Germline CDR1 and CDR2: MDHEN and SYDVKM. The CDR3 is made up of 17 amino acids. CDR3 DNA: TGTGCCAGCAGCCCAGTGACAGGCCCCAGCTCCTACAATGAGCAGTTCTTC. Protein: CASSPVTGPSSYNEQFF. The whole variable domain, filled in from reference TRBV28 and TRBJ2-1, reads DVKVTQSSRYLVKRTGEKVFLECVQDMDHENMFWYRQDPGLGLRLIYFSYDVKMKEKGDIPEGYSVSREKKERFSLILESASTNQTSMYLCASSPVTGPSSYNEQFFGPGTRLTVL.

With respect to this clonotype: A read error is likely, as this CDR3 ends without the conserved phenylalanine or tryptophan. The rearrangement links TRBV20-1 to TRBJ1-5; TRBD1 matches at 7 bases. This CDR3 contains 12 residues. Germline V CDR1 and CDR2: DFQATT, SNEGSKA (reference sequence). Germline trimming cut 6 bases from V and 7 bases from J; bases unmatched to any gene: 6. Written as DNA, the CDR3 is TGCAGTGCCGAACAGGGGAGCCAGCCCCAGCATCTT. This codes for CSAEQGSQPQHL.

At least ten counts were recorded for this clonotype. V usage is TRBV4-2 and J usage is TRBJ2-1; TRBD2 matches at 7 bases. This CDR3 spans 14 amino acids. The germline V gene has CDR1 LGHNA and CDR2 YNFKEQ. Trimming removed 5 bases from V and 8 bases from J; junction bases left unmatched: 9. CDR3 region: CASSLREGLDEQFF. The CDR3 DNA follows: TGTGCCAGCAGCTTAAGGGAGGGCCTGGATGAGCAGTTCTTC.

The chain couples TRBV20-1 to TRBJ1-2, with D possibly matching TRBD1 (6 bases). The CDR3 covers 14 residues. Germline-derived CDR1 and CDR2 are DFQATT and SNEGSKA (reference sequence). Trimming took off 8 bases at V and 4 bases at J, with 20 bases between the two ends. Here the CDR3 DNA reads TGCAGTCCTCTCACAGGGAGTGGGAGCTATGGCTACACCTTC. This codes for CSPLTGSGSYGYTF.

In this sample, this clonotype turned up many times. J is TRBJ2-7 and V is TRBV12-3 or TRBV12-4; D could derive from TRBD1 or TRBD2 (5 bases each). Trimming removed 5 bases from V and 6 bases from J, with 14 bases in between. The CDR3 spans 13 residues. CDR3 coding DNA: TGTGCCAGCAGTGAGGGACCTGCGTCCGAGCAGTACTTC. This codes for CASSEGPASEQYF.

This clonotype appeared many times. The J gene is TRBJ1-6, the V gene TRBV9; no firm D call. This CDR3 contains 15 residues. The V end was cut by 0 bases, the J end by 4 bases, with 8 bases between. CDR1 is SGDLS, CDR2 YYNGEE, per germline. The CDR3 DNA sequence: TGTGCCAGCAGCGTAGGACTGGTGTATAATTCACCCCTCCACTTT. Protein product: CASSVGLVYNSPLHF.

This clonotype was seen ten or more times. V gene TRBV27 combines with J gene TRBJ1-3; a weak D match, TRBD1 (6 bases). The CDR3 extends over 15 amino acids. Germline V lookup: CDR1 MNHEY, CDR2 SMNVEV (reference sequence). The ends were cut back, 3 bases at V and 0 bases at J, with 9 bases in the middle. CDR3 in DNA: TGTGCCAGCAGTTTTACGGGGGCCTCTGGAAACACCATATATTTT. Protein: CASSFTGASGNTIYF.

This clonotype was seen ten or more times. This chain connects TRBV7-2 to TRBJ1-2, with TRBD1 matching 8 bases. CDR1 is SGHTA and CDR2 is FQGNSA in the germline V gene. The CDR3 runs 15 residues. V shed 2 bases and J 4 bases; nucleotides not matched to a gene: 6. The CDR3 region has the DNA TGTGCCAGCAGCTTATCCTCAGGGGGCGGCTATGGCTACACCTTC. Its translation is CASSLSSGGGYGYTF. The whole variable domain, remainder taken from reference TRBV7-2 and TRBJ1-2, is GAGVSQSPSNKVTEKGKDVELRCDPISGHTALYWYRQSLGQGLEFLIYFQGNSAPDKSGLPSDRFSAERTGGSVSTLTIQRTQQEDSAVYLCASSLSSGGGYGYTFGSGTRLTVV.

In this sample, this clonotype turned up many times. The gene calls are TRBV12-3 or TRBV12-4 and TRBJ1-1; the D gene is possibly TRBD1 (6 bases). This CDR3 is built from 14 residues. Deletions cut 5 bases from V and 1 base from J, with 11 bases between. CDR3 loop: CASSKGGANTEAFF. The CDR3 DNA sequence: TGTGCCAGCAGTAAGGGGGGGGCGAACACTGAAGCTTTCTTT.

This clonotype was detected ten times or more. The V gene is TRBV27, the J gene TRBJ1-5; D remains unclear. Germline V gene lookup returns CDR1 MNHEY and CDR2 SMNVEV (reference sequence). The CDR3 runs to 13 residues. With 4 bases removed from V and 5 bases from J, the gap between germline ends came to 9 bases. The CDR3 DNA is TGTGCCAGCAGTTCCTGGACTGATCAGCCCCAGCATTTT. It yields the protein CASSSWTDQPQHF.

This clonotype was counted at least ten times. The V gene is TRBV5-5, the J gene TRBJ1-5; 8 bases agree with TRBD1. Germline loops: CDR1 SGHKS, CDR2 YYEKEE (reference sequence). V trimming: 4 bases; J trimming: 5 bases; junction bases outside the gene matches: 11. The CDR3 loop spans 16 amino acids. CDR3 DNA sequence: TGTGCCAGCAGCGCGGACAGGGCGGGACCGGATCAGCCCCAGCATTTT. This sequence encodes CASSADRAGPDQPQHF.

Many counts were recorded for this clonotype. The chain joins TRBV10-3 to TRBJ1-2; D ambiguous. With 0 bases removed from V and 4 bases from J, the gap between germline ends came to 21 bases. The germline CDR1 and CDR2 sequences are ENHRY and SYGVKD. CDR3 length: 18 amino acids. In DNA, the CDR3 is TGTGCCATCAGTGAGTCCGAGGGTATCGGTCTTGGCGGCTATGGCTACACCTTC. Its translation: CAISESEGIGLGGYGYTF.

This clonotype was recorded at least ten times. The chain has TRBV6-2 or TRBV6-3 and TRBJ2-2; D unclear. With 2 bases removed from V and 4 bases from J, the gap between germline ends came to 17 bases. Germline CDR1 and CDR2: MNHEY and SVGEGT. The CDR3 covers 17 residues. The CDR3 sequence is CASSYERVIRPTGELFF. DNA for the CDR3: TGTGCCAGCAGTTACGAAAGAGTGATTAGACCCACCGGGGAGCTGTTTTTT.

This clonotype was counted at least ten times. This sequence joins TRBV11-1 and TRBJ2-7; D is ambiguous. The germline CDR1 and CDR2 sequences are SGHAT and FQDESV (reference sequence). V was shortened by 1 base and J by 0 bases, with 7 bases between the two germline ends. The CDR3 contains 14 residues. As DNA, the CDR3 is TGTGCCAGCAGCTTAGGGGATATCTCCTACGAGCAGTACTTC. It specifies CASSLGDISYEQYF.

This clonotype was seen many times. The gene calls are TRBV10-3 and TRBJ2-7, with 8 bases that match TRBD2. Germline values: CDR1 ENHRY, CDR2 SYGVKD. Germline trimming cut 4 bases from V and 0 bases from J; bases unmatched to any gene: 2. The CDR3 spans 14 residues. The CDR3 sequence is CAISGTSGSYEQYF. The CDR3 DNA reads as TGTGCCATCAGTGGAACTAGCGGCTCCTACGAGCAGTACTTC.

Note on this clonotype: This may be a read error, as it is one base from a much larger clone. The V gene is TRBV5-6, the J gene TRBJ2-1, with D possibly matching TRBD2 (6 bases). CDR1 SGHDT and CDR2 YYEEEE come from the germline V gene. V was clipped by 9 bases and J by 5 bases, with 21 bases between them. The CDR3 runs to 15 residues. Here the CDR3 reads CATKVGLRGNNEQFF. The DNA of the CDR3 is TGTGCCACCAAAGTCGGACTGCGGGGTAACAATGAGCAGTTCTTC. Combining the CDR3 with reference TRBV5-6 and TRBJ2-1 gives the whole variable domain DAGVTQSPTHLIKTRGQQVTLRCSPKSGHDTVSWYQQALGQGPQFIFQYYEEEERQRGNFPDRFSGHQFPNYSSELNVNALLLGDSALYLCATKVGLRGNNEQFFGPGTRLTVL.

This clonotype was detected many times. V usage is TRBV12-3 or TRBV12-4 and J usage is TRBJ2-2; TRBD2 matches at 10 bases. With 7 bases clipped from V and 4 bases from J, the junction kept 6 bases outside the gene matches. The CDR3 runs 15 residues. DNA of the CDR3: TGTGCCAGCACCCCGCTAGCGGGAGTCACCGGGGAGCTGTTTTTT. It encodes CASTPLAGVTGELFF.

This clonotype has ten or more counts. The chain recombines TRBV14 with TRBJ2-3; TRBD1 or TRBD2 may be the D gene (5 bases each). There are 15 residues in the CDR3. Between the trimmed V and J ends, which lost 5 bases and 6 bases, there was a span of 18 bases. The germline V gene has CDR1 SGHDN and CDR2 FVKESK. Here the CDR3 DNA reads TGTGCCAGCAGCTACAGGACGGGACCGGGGGATACGCAGTATTTT. Its protein product is CASSYRTGPGDTQYF.

This clonotype has a count of ten or more. The chain links TRBV9 to TRBJ2-7; 8 bases align to TRBD1. Germline values: CDR1 SGDLS, CDR2 YYNGEE. Losses at the gene ends were 3 bases for V and 0 bases for J; bases not matched to a gene: 5. CDR3 length equals 15 residues. As DNA, the CDR3 is TGTGCCAGCAGCGGGACAGGGACCAGCTCCTACGAGCAGTACTTC. This translates into CASSGTGTSSYEQYF. Full variable domain (remainder filled in from reference TRBV9 and TRBJ2-7): DSGVTQTPKHLITATGQRVTLRCSPRSGDLSVYWYQQSLDQGLQFLIQYYNGEERAKGNILERFSAQQFPDLHSELNLSSLELGDSALYFCASSGTGTSSYEQYFGPGTRLTVT.

This clonotype came up many times. The V and J genes are TRBV7-9 and TRBJ1-2; D call uncertain. The CDR3 contains 14 residues. Germline assignment: CDR1 SEHNR and CDR2 FQNEAQ (reference sequence). V was shortened by 5 bases and J by 6 bases, with 16 bases between the two germline ends. The CDR3 bases are TGTGCCAGCAGCACCAGCCTGGGTAGTGATGGCTACACCTTC. Translation gives CASSTSLGSDGYTF.

In its sample, this clonotype was seen many times. The chain carries TRBV5-1 and TRBJ2-3, with a tentative D call TRBD1 (6 bases). Germline V gene lookup returns CDR1 SGHRS and CDR2 YFSETQ. Trimming removed 4 bases from V and 0 bases from J, with 15 bases in between. This CDR3 is built from 16 residues. The CDR3 reads CASSRTAHPSTDTQYF. The DNA for the CDR3 is TGCGCCAGCAGCCGGACAGCCCATCCTAGCACAGATACGCAGTATTTT.

This clonotype has only a few counts. The rearrangement uses TRBV5-1 and TRBJ1-5; no definite D call. V dropped 4 bases and J dropped 7 bases, with 12 bases sitting between them. The germline V gene encodes CDR1 SGHRS and CDR2 YFSETQ. This CDR3 has 13 residues. CDR3 DNA: TGCGCCAGCAGCATGCACGGAGAGCAGCCCCAGCATTTT. Amino acids: CASSMHGEQPQHF.